Reported below is one T cell receptor beta chain. Study processing details: How many nucleated cells were present was estimated from reference gene primer amplification. Generated by immunoSEQ multiplex PCR, the TCRdb table keeps only in-frame clones and is missing some. That table gives V, J and clone size, and the DNA gave D and trimming. Here the sample spans approximately 54,000 clones, around 87% being singletons. The data were taken from a study of blood T cell repertoires in COVID-19. Across the whole study: Samples taken during acute and convalescent COVID-19 were collected in the United States, Italy and Spain. The analysed material was cDNA or gDNA that came from T cells, B-cell-depleted T cells, or PBMCs.

The CDR3 has 14 amino acids. Germline V gives CDR1 ENHRY, CDR2 SYGVKD. The junction had 4 bases not matched to a gene; V was cut back by 4 bases and J by 6 bases. This TCR was sampled from a man aged 45-60 years with acute or convalescent COVID-19. Source material: peripheral blood. The V and J genes are TRBV10-3 and TRBJ2-2; TRBD2 matches 8 bases. DNA for the CDR3: TGTGCCATCAGTGCGGGGGGGCCTCCCGGGGAGCTGTTTTTT. Its protein product is CAISAGGPPGELFF.